This T cell receptor (beta chain) was obtained from a study of blood T cells in healthy people across ages. Trimming removed 1 base from V and 11 bases from J, with 9 bases in between. The germline gives CDR1 LGHNA, CDR2 YNFKEQ. CDR3 length: 13 amino acids. Primed by a sample-barcoded 5' primer and a J-beta primer mix, a second PCR proceeded for about 7 to 11 cycles. TCRdb processed the 5' RACE reads anew with MiXCR; each CDR3 protein has one entry. The repertoire holds over 1,200,000 distinct CDR3 sequences, with around 59% as singletons. A few counts support this clonotype. Each donor gave 9 to 10 milliliters of peripheral blood.

This TCR came from a man aged 18-30 years in good health. V usage is TRBV4-2 and J usage is TRBJ1-6; tentative D call: TRBD1 (5 bases). Sample: blood. The chain's CDR3 is CASSQVGEAPLHF. The CDR3, as DNA: TGTGCCAGCAGCCAAGTAGGGGAGGCACCCCTCCACTTT.